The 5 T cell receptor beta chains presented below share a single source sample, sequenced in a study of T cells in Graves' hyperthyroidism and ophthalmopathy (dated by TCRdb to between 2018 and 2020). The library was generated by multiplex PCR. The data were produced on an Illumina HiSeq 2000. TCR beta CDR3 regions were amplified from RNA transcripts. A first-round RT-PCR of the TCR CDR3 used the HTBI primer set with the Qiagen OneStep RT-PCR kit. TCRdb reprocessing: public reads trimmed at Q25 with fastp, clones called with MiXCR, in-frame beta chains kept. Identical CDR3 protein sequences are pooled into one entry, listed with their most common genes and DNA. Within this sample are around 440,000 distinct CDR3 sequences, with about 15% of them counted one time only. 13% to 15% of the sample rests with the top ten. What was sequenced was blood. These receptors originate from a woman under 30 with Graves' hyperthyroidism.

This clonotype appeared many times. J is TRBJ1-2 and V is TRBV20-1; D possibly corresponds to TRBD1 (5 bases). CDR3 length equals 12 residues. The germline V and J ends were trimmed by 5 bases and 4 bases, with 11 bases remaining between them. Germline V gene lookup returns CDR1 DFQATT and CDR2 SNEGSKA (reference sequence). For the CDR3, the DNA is TGCAGTGCTGGGACTGAATTCTATGGCTACACCTTC. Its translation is CSAGTEFYGYTF.

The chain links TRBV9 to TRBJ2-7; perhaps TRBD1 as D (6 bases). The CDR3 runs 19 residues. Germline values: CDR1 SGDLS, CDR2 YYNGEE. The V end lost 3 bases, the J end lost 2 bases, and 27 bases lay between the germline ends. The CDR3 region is CASSAPVGGPARTAYEQYF. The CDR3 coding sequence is TGTGCCAGCAGCGCGCCCGTTGGGGGCCCGGCGCGGACAGCCTACGAGCAGTACTTC.

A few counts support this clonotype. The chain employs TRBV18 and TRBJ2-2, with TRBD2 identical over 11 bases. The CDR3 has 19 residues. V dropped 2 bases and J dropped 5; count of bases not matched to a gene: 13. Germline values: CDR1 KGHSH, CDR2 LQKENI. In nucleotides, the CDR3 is TGTGCCAGCTCACCATCAACTAGCGGGAGAGATTTACGGACCGGGGAGCTGTTTTTT. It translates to CASSPSTSGRDLRTGELFF.

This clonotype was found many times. This CDR3 reads CASSRYGTYSSYEQYF. The CDR3 bases are TGTGCCAGCAGTCGTTATGGGACTTATAGCTCCTACGAGCAGTACTTC. V usage is TRBV28 and J usage is TRBJ2-7; perhaps TRBD2 as D (6 bases). Germline CDR1 is MDHEN and CDR2 is SYDVKM. V was trimmed by 5 bases and J by 0 bases, leaving 17 bases between them. The length of the CDR3 is 16 residues.

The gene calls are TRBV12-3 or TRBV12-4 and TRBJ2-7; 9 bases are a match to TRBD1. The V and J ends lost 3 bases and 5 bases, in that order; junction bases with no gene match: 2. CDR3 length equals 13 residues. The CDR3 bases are TGTGCCAGCAGTTTGAGGACAGGGGACGAGCAGTACTTC. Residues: CASSLRTGDEQYF.